Each of the 10 T cell receptor beta chains below was sequenced from the same sample in a study of T cells after somatic rescue of genetic block. Here immunoSEQ multiplex PCR was the method, and the copy in TCRdb shows in-frame clones only, minus some. The data hold 12,000 or so clones, with roughly 73% observed a single time. The specimen sequenced was peripheral blood mononuclear cells (PBMCs). These receptors were collected from a boy aged 5-17 years.

The chain is built from TRBV6-5 and TRBJ2-7, with 9 bases identical to TRBD1. Germline loops: CDR1 MNHEY, CDR2 SVGAGI. V lost 2 bases to trimming and J lost 6 bases; unmatched junction nucleotides: 5. This CDR3 region has 14 residues. CDR3 sequence: CASSYAGTGPEQYF. CDR3 in DNA: TGTGCCAGCAGTTACGCGGGGACAGGGCCCGAGCAGTACTTC.

This clone was seen more than once but under ten times. CDR3 nucleotide sequence: TGCGCCAGCAGCCCGGCTGGATGGGAGACCCAGTACTTC. It encodes CASSPAGWETQYF. V and J are TRBV5-1 and TRBJ2-5; D is ambiguous. This CDR3 spans 13 amino acids. Germline values: CDR1 SGHRS, CDR2 YFSETQ. V was cut by 4 bases and J by 5 bases, with 12 bases left in between. Combining the CDR3 with reference TRBV5-1 and TRBJ2-5 gives the whole variable domain KAGVTQTPRYLIKTRGQQVTLSCSPISGHRSVSWYQQTPGQGLQFLFEYFSETQRNKGNFPGRFSGRQFSNSRSEMNVSTLELGDSALYLCASSPAGWETQYFGPGTRLLVL.

V usage is TRBV2 and J usage is TRBJ2-7; possible D gene TRBD2, 6 bases. Between the trimmed V and J ends, which lost 0 bases and 3 bases, there was a span of 9 bases. The CDR3 length is 14 residues. Germline V gene data show CDR1 as SNHLY and CDR2 as FYNNEI. The CDR3 DNA reads as TGTGCCAGCAGTGAAGCGACTAGTCTCTACGAGCAGTACTTC. Encoded protein: CASSEATSLYEQYF.

This clone has only a few counts. The J gene is TRBJ2-7, the V gene TRBV11-3; 7 bases are shared with TRBD1. Trimming took 6 bases from V and 0 from J; bases not matched to a gene: 8. Germline V gene sequence: CDR1 SGHNT, CDR2 YENEEA. The CDR3 extends over 15 amino acids. The CDR3 nucleotides are TGTGCCAGCAGGATAGGTGGGACAGCCTCCTACGAGCAGTACTTC. It yields the protein CASRIGGTASYEQYF.

This clone showed up just once. The gene calls are TRBV4-1 and TRBJ2-7; D perhaps matches TRBD1 (5 bases). Trimming stripped 0 bases from V and 0 bases from J, with 12 bases between. The CDR3 is 16 amino acids. From germline, CDR1 is MGHRA and CDR2 YSYEKL. The CDR3 here is CASSQDPIQASYEQYF. As DNA, the CDR3 is TGCGCCAGCAGCCAAGATCCCATACAGGCCTCCTACGAGCAGTACTTC.

The rearrangement uses TRBV28 and TRBJ2-5, with 7 positions matching TRBD1. V shed 6 bases, J shed 4 bases, and the junction held 5 bases outside the gene matches. Per the germline V gene, CDR1 is MDHEN and CDR2 is SYDVKM. This CDR3 is built from 13 residues. The CDR3 DNA is TGTGCCAGCAGCCCCGGACAGGTAGAGACCCAGTACTTC. Translating it yields CASSPGQVETQYF. The variable domain in full, completed from reference TRBV28 and TRBJ2-5, reads DVKVTQSSRYLVKRTGEKVFLECVQDMDHENMFWYRQDPGLGLRLIYFSYDVKMKEKGDIPEGYSVSREKKERFSLILESASTNQTSMYLCASSPGQVETQYFGPGTRLLVL.

The CDR3 bases are TGTGCCAGCAGCTTACCCAGGGAACCCTACGAGCAGTACTTC. Its translation is CASSLPREPYEQYF. This chain links TRBV7-9 with TRBJ2-7; a possible D gene is TRBD1 (5 bases). The CDR3 consists of 14 residues. Trimming removed 2 bases at V and 2 bases at J, with 10 bases between. Per germline, CDR1 SEHNR and CDR2 FQNEAQ (reference sequence).

This clone occurred a few times. For the CDR3, the DNA is TGCGCCAGCAGCTTCCGGGACAGAGTTTCCTACGAGCAGTACTTC. Protein: CASSFRDRVSYEQYF. The chain joins TRBV5-1 to TRBJ2-7, with 7 bases fitting TRBD1. V gave up 2 bases and J gave up 1 base; unmatched junction bases: 6. Germline lookup yields CDR1 SGHRS and CDR2 YFSETQ. The length of the CDR3 is 15 residues.

This chain uses TRBV7-9 with TRBJ2-6; TRBD1 agrees at 9 bases. The CDR3 has 18 amino acids. Losses at the gene ends were 5 bases for V and 3 bases for J; bases not matched to a gene: 11. The V gene's germline CDR1 is SEHNR and CDR2 FQNEAQ (reference sequence). CDR3 sequence reads: CASSRITGGEYGANVLTF. DNA for the CDR3: TGTGCCAGCAGCCGAATTACAGGGGGCGAGTATGGGGCCAACGTCCTGACTTTC.

This clone was detected only a few times. The chain links TRBV5-1 to TRBJ2-1; TRBD2 is a possible D gene (5 bases). V was pared by 5 bases and J by 2 bases, with 14 bases between. The CDR3 has 15 amino acids. The germline CDR1 and CDR2 sequences are SGHRS and YFSETQ. The CDR3 here is CASRALTGTYNEQFF. CDR3 nucleotide sequence: TGCGCCAGCAGAGCTCTGACGGGGACCTACAATGAGCAGTTCTTC.